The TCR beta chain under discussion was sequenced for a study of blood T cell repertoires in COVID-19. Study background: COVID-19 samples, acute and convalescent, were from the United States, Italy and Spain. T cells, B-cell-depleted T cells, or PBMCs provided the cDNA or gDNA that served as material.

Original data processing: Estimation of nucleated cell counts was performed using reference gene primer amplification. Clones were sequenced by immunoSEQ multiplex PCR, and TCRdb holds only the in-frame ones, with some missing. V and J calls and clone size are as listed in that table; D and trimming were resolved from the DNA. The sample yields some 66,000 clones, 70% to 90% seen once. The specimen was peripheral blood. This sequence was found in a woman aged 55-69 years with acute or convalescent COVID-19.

CDR3: CASRGQEYSNQPQHF. CDR3 coding DNA: TGTGCCAGCAGGGGACAGGAGTATAGCAATCAGCCCCAGCATTTT. The rearrangement links TRBV6-5 to TRBJ1-5; 8 positions agree with TRBD1. J was trimmed by 0 bases and V by 6 bases; bases with no gene match: 4. Germline V gene data show CDR1 as MNHEY and CDR2 as SVGAGI. The CDR3 runs to 15 residues.